These T cell receptor beta chains were read from a single sample in a study of blood T cell repertoires in COVID-19. The data were produced by immunoSEQ multiplex PCR, yet TCRdb's version contains in-frame clones alone and is incomplete. The sample has 300,000 or so clones; roughly 86% are singletons. Source material: peripheral blood. These receptors were collected from a woman between 50 and 59 years old who had recovered from COVID-19. The CDR3 runs from the conserved cysteine through the conserved F or W. D genes are given only for firm matches. Size tells how often a clone was seen (once, few, many) or the class of an expanded clone, and some rows leave it out.

v_gene: TRBV4-3
d_gene: -
abundance: -
j_gene: TRBJ2-1
CDR3nt: TGCGCCAGCAGCCAAGGGGCTAGCGCGCCACCGATGGAGAATGAGCAGTTCTTC
CDR3aa: CASSQGASAPPMENEQFF

v_gene: TRBV5-4
d_gene: TRBD1
abundance: -
j_gene: TRBJ2-3
CDR3nt: TGTGCCAGCAGCTTGCCGGGACAGATACCCACAGATACGCAGTATTTT
CDR3aa: CASSLPGQIPTDTQYF

v_gene: TRBV28
d_gene: TRBD1
abundance: -
j_gene: TRBJ1-2
CDR3nt: TGTGCCAGCAGATCCCAGGGGGCCCAACTCGGCTACACCTTC
CDR3aa: CASRSQGAQLGYTF

v_gene: TRBV28
d_gene: -
abundance: once
j_gene: TRBJ2-3
CDR3nt: TGTGCCAGCAGTTCCCCCCCTTACACAGATACGCAGTATTTT
CDR3aa: CASSSPPYTDTQYF

v_gene: TRBV2
d_gene: TRBD2
abundance: -
j_gene: TRBJ2-1
CDR3nt: TGTGCCAGCAGTCAGAACGTCCTAGCGGGGGGCCAGTTCTTC
CDR3aa: CASSQNVLAGGQFF

v_gene: TRBV7-2
d_gene: -
abundance: -
j_gene: TRBJ1-5
CDR3nt: TGTGCCAGCAGCCCTCAAATGACGGGGAATCAGCCCCAGCATTTT
CDR3aa: CASSPQMTGNQPQHF

v_gene: TRBV4-2
d_gene: TRBD2
abundance: -
j_gene: TRBJ2-5
CDR3nt: TGTGCCAGCAGCCAGGTCGTAGCGGGGGGGCATGAGACCCAGTACTTC
CDR3aa: CASSQVVAGGHETQYF

v_gene: TRBV11-3
d_gene: TRBD2
abundance: -
j_gene: TRBJ2-2
CDR3nt: TGTGCCAGCAGCCGTCTGTCTAGCGGAGGGACCGGGGAGCTGTTTTTT
CDR3aa: CASSRLSSGGTGELFF

v_gene: TRBV19
d_gene: TRBD2
abundance: -
j_gene: TRBJ2-1
CDR3nt: TGTGCCAGTAAAACTAGCGCCAGCTCCTACAATGAGCAGTTCTTC
CDR3aa: CASKTSASSYNEQFF

v_gene: TRBV5-1
d_gene: TRBD1
abundance: -
j_gene: TRBJ1-1
CDR3nt: TGCGCCAGCAGCTTGGTAGTTGGACAGGGTGAGAACACTGAAGCTTTCTTT
CDR3aa: CASSLVVGQGENTEAFF

v_gene: TRBV28
d_gene: -
abundance: -
j_gene: TRBJ1-2
CDR3nt: TGTGCCAGCAGTTCGGACAGATTAAACTATGGCTACACCTTC
CDR3aa: CASSSDRLNYGYTF

v_gene: TRBV28
d_gene: TRBD1
abundance: -
j_gene: TRBJ1-5
CDR3nt: TGTGCCAGCTCCCCCGGGACAGGGGCCCAGCCCCAGCATTTT
CDR3aa: CASSPGTGAQPQHF

v_gene: TRBV19
d_gene: TRBD2
abundance: -
j_gene: TRBJ2-5
CDR3nt: TGTGCCAGTAGTTATCTCCTAGCGGGGGGCCAAGAGACCCAGTACTTC
CDR3aa: CASSYLLAGGQETQYF

v_gene: TRBV7-2
d_gene: -
abundance: -
j_gene: TRBJ1-6
CDR3nt: TGTGCCAGCAGCTTAGTCCAGGCTATATCTTCACCCCTCCACTTT
CDR3aa: CASSLVQAISSPLHF

v_gene: TRBV5-4
d_gene: -
abundance: -
j_gene: TRBJ2-5
CDR3nt: TGTGCCAGCAGCTTGGTGGAGACGGGGGTAGAGACCCAGTACTTC
CDR3aa: CASSLVETGVETQYF

v_gene: TRBV6-5
d_gene: TRBD2
abundance: few
j_gene: TRBJ2-7
CDR3nt: TGTGCCAGCAGTCTGGGGGGGACGACCTACGAGCAGTACTTC
CDR3aa: CASSLGGTTYEQYF

v_gene: TRBV7-9
d_gene: -
abundance: -
j_gene: TRBJ1-2
CDR3nt: TGTGCCAGCAGCTTACCTGAGACGCGGGGTATCTATGGCTACACCTTC
CDR3aa: CASSLPETRGIYGYTF

v_gene: TRBV28
d_gene: -
abundance: -
j_gene: TRBJ2-4
CDR3nt: TGTGCCAGCAGTCCTCCAGGGAGGATAGGCATTCAGTACTTC
CDR3aa: CASSPPGRIGIQYF

v_gene: TRBV29-1
d_gene: -
abundance: -
j_gene: TRBJ2-3
CDR3nt: TGCAGCGTGGACATTCCACCGGGCACAGATACGCAGTATTTT
CDR3aa: CSVDIPPGTDTQYF

v_gene: TRBV27
d_gene: TRBD2
abundance: -
j_gene: TRBJ2-1
CDR3nt: TGTGCCAGCAGATGGACTAGCGGGAGCTACAATGAGCAGTTCTTC
CDR3aa: CASRWTSGSYNEQFF

v_gene: TRBV5-1
d_gene: TRBD2
abundance: -
j_gene: TRBJ2-1
CDR3nt: TGCGCCAGCAGCGTGAGCGGGGGGGCCTATGAGCAGTTCTTC
CDR3aa: CASSVSGGAYEQFF

v_gene: TRBV6-1
d_gene: TRBD1
abundance: -
j_gene: TRBJ2-7
CDR3nt: TGTGCCAGCATAGAGGGACAGGGTTCCTACGAGCAGTACTTC
CDR3aa: CASIEGQGSYEQYF

v_gene: TRBV5-1
d_gene: TRBD2
abundance: -
j_gene: TRBJ2-5
CDR3nt: TGCGCCAGCAGCCATAGCGGGAGCATGGAGACCCAGTACTTC
CDR3aa: CASSHSGSMETQYF

v_gene: TRBV7-2
d_gene: TRBD2
abundance: -
j_gene: TRBJ2-1
CDR3nt: TGTGCCAGCAGCCGGGTTAGCGGGAGGGGCAATGAGCAGTTCTTC
CDR3aa: CASSRVSGRGNEQFF

v_gene: TRBV27
d_gene: -
abundance: -
j_gene: TRBJ1-1
CDR3nt: TGTGCCAGCAGTAAACAGGGAGCAAACACTGAAGCTTTCTTT
CDR3aa: CASSKQGANTEAFF

v_gene: TRBV2
d_gene: TRBD1
abundance: -
j_gene: TRBJ2-7
CDR3nt: TGTGCCACTCAGAGGGACAGGGGCCTTAGCTCCTACGAGCAGTACTTC
CDR3aa: CATQRDRGLSSYEQYF

v_gene: TRBV19
d_gene: TRBD1
abundance: -
j_gene: TRBJ1-5
CDR3nt: TGTGCCAGTAGTATTTGGCAGGGGGGCGATCAGCCCCAGCATTTT
CDR3aa: CASSIWQGGDQPQHF

v_gene: TRBV2
d_gene: -
abundance: few
j_gene: TRBJ1-5
CDR3nt: TGTGCCAGCACCCAGGGGTTGGGCAATCAGCCCCAGCATTTT
CDR3aa: CASTQGLGNQPQHF

v_gene: TRBV29-1
d_gene: TRBD1
abundance: -
j_gene: TRBJ1-1
CDR3nt: TGCAGCGTCGAGCCCGGGACAGCCAACACTGAAGCTTTCTTT
CDR3aa: CSVEPGTANTEAFF

v_gene: TRBV6-1
d_gene: TRBD2
abundance: -
j_gene: TRBJ2-1
CDR3nt: TGTGCCAGCAGTGAAAGGCTAGCGGGAGCGTCTGAGCAGTTCTTC
CDR3aa: CASSERLAGASEQFF

v_gene: TRBV28
d_gene: -
abundance: -
j_gene: TRBJ1-2
CDR3nt: TGTGCCAGCACCGTCCCCAGGGGCTATGGCTACACCTTC
CDR3aa: CASTVPRGYGYTF